The 4 T cell receptor beta chains below come from one sample, sequenced in a study of T cells after yellow fever vaccination. A single record per CDR3 protein comes from TCRdb applying MiXCR to the 5' RACE reads. The repertoire holds around 610,000 distinct CDR3 sequences, with roughly 14% as singletons. Sequences were derived from PBMCs, sampled on the day of the yellow fever booster vaccination. The source is a man aged 30 to 39 who received the YFV17D yellow fever vaccine.

The chain couples TRBV11-2 to TRBJ2-1; 14 bases map to TRBD2. The CDR3 extends over 14 amino acids. The germline gives CDR1 SGHAT, CDR2 FQNNGV. Unmatched junction bases numbered 3, after V lost 5 bases and J lost 9 bases. CDR3 residues: CASSLTSGRVEQFF. CDR3 DNA: TGTGCCAGCAGCCTGACTAGCGGGAGGGTTGAGCAGTTCTTC.

This clonotype was seen a handful of times. The rearrangement joins TRBV29-1 to TRBJ2-1; D is ambiguous. The germline gives CDR1 SQVTM, CDR2 ANQGSEA. The CDR3 contains 12 residues. Trimming took 7 bases from V and 1 from J, leaving 8 bases between them. CDR3 sequence: CSERRSYNEQFF. For the CDR3, the DNA is TGCAGCGAGCGAAGGTCCTACAATGAGCAGTTCTTC.

This chain links TRBV27 with TRBJ2-1; the match to TRBD2 covers 10 bases. V lost 3 bases, J lost 9 bases, and 8 bases stayed unmatched. CDR3 length: 15 residues. Germline-derived CDR1 and CDR2 are MNHEY and SMNVEV (reference sequence). CDR3 bases: TGTGCCAGCAGTTTTAGCGGGAGGCGTTGGGGTGAGCAGTTCTTC. Its translation: CASSFSGRRWGEQFF.

This clonotype was detected only a few times. V and J are TRBV6-2 or TRBV6-3 and TRBJ2-3; D is possibly TRBD1 or TRBD2 (5 bases each). This CDR3 spans 14 amino acids. V was trimmed by 7 bases and J by 2 bases, leaving 13 bases between them. CDR1 is MNHEY and CDR2 is SVGEGT in the germline V gene. As DNA, the CDR3 is TGTGCCAGCAACTCCGGGACCATCACAGATACGCAGTATTTT. This sequence encodes CASNSGTITDTQYF.